This T cell receptor (beta chain) was obtained from a study of shared clonotypes between healthy human individuals. Each subset's genomic DNA was split evenly across several immunoSEQ plates. Data came from immunoSEQ multiplex PCR; TCRdb stores just in-frame clones and leaves some out. Of about 2 million clones listed, about 95% are singletons. Study results and limitations: Relative to memory subsets, naive subsets generally showed larger estimated richness.

Remarks on this clone: Its antigen is currently unknown. Additional DNA sequences in this sample encode the identical CDR3.

The germline CDR1 and CDR2 sequences are LGHNA and YSLEER. V was trimmed by 0 bases and J by 7 bases, leaving 10 bases between them. The CDR3 totals 13 residues. Positive CCR7 selection of CD45RO-negative cells yielded the naive CD8 cells, and terminally differentiated effector memory CD45RA+ cells were excluded. None of the donors, who were healthy HIV-negative adults, had recently had acute infections or vaccinations. The sequenced sample was naive CD8+ T cells sorted from blood. V is TRBV4-3 and J is TRBJ2-7, with TRBD2 as a possible D gene (6 bases). This sequence was found in a young man in good health. The CDR3 loop reads CASSQDLEGEQYF. CDR3 bases: TGCGCCAGCAGCCAAGATTTGGAGGGAGAGCAGTACTTC.